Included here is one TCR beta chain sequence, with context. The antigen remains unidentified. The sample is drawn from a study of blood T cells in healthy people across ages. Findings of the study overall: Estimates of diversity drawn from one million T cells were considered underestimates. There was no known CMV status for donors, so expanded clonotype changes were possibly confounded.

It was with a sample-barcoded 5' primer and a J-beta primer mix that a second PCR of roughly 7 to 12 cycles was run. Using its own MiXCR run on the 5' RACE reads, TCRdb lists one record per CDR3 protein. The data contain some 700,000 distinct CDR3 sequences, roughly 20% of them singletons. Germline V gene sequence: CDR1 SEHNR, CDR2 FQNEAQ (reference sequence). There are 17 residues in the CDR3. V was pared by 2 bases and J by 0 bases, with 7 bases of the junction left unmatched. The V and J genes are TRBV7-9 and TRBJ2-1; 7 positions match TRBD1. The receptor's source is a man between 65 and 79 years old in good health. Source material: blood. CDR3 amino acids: CASSLPTGTSSYNEQFF. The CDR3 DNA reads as TGTGCCAGCAGCTTACCGACAGGGACGAGCTCCTACAATGAGCAGTTCTTC.